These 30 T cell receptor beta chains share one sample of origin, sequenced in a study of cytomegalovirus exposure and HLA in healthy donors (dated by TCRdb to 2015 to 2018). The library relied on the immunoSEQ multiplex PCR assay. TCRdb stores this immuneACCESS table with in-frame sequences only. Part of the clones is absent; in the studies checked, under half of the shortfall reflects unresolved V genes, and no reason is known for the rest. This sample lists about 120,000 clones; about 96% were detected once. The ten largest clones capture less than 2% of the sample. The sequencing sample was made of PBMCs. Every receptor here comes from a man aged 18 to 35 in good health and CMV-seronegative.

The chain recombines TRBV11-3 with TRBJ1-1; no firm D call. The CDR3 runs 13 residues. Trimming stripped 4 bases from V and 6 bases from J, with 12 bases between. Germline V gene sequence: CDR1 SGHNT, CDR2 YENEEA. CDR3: CASSSLVAAEAFF. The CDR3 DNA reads TGTGCCAGCAGCTCTCTAGTTGCCGCTGAAGCTTTCTTT.

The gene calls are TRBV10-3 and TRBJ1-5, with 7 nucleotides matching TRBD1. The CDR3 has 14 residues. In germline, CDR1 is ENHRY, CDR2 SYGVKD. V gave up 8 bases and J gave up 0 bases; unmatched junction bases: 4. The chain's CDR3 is CAIAGQYSNQPQHF. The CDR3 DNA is TGTGCCATCGCGGGACAGTATAGCAATCAGCCCCAGCATTTT.

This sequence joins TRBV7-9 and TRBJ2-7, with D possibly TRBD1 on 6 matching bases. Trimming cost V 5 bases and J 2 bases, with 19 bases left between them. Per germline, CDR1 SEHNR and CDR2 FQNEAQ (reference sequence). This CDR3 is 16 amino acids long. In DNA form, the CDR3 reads TGTGCCAGCAGCCAAAACACAGGGATTGGGCCCTACGAGCAGTACTTC. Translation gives CASSQNTGIGPYEQYF.

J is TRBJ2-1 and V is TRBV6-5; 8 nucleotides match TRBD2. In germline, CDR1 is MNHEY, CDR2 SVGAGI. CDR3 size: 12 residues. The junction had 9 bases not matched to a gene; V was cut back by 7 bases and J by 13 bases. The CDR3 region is CASKKGAGAQFF. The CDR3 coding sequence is TGTGCCAGCAAAAAGGGAGCGGGAGCCCAGTTCTTC.

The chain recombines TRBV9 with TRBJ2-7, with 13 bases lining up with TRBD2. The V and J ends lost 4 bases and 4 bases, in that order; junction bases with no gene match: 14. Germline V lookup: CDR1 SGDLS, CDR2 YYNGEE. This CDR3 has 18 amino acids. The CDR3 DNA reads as TGTGCCAGCAGCCCCGGAATTCCCCGGACTAGCGGGAGTTACGAGCAGTACTTC. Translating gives CASSPGIPRTSGSYEQYF.

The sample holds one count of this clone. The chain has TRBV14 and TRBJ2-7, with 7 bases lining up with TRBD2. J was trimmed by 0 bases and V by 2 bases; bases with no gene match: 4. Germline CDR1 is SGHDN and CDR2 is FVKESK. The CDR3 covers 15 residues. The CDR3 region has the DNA TGTGCCAGCAGCCAATGGGAGGGGAGCTCCTACGAGCAGTACTTC. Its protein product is CASSQWEGSSYEQYF.

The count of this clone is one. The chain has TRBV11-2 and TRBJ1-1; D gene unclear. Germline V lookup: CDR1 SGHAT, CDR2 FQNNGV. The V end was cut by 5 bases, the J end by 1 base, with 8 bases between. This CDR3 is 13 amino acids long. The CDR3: CASSGLANTEAFF. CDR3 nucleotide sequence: TGTGCCAGCAGCGGTCTAGCGAACACTGAAGCTTTCTTT.

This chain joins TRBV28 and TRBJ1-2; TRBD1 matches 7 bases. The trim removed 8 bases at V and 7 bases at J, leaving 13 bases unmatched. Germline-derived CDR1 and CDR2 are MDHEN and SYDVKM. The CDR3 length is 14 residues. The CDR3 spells CASGLPRGTSGYTF. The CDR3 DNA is TGTGCCAGCGGCCTGCCCAGGGGGACGAGTGGCTACACCTTC.

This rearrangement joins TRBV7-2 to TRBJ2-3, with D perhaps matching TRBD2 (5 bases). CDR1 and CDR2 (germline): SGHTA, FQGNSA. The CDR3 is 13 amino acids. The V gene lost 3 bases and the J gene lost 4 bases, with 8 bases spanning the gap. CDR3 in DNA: TGTGCCAGCAGCTTTCTAGCCGCAGATACGCAGTATTTT. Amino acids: CASSFLAADTQYF.

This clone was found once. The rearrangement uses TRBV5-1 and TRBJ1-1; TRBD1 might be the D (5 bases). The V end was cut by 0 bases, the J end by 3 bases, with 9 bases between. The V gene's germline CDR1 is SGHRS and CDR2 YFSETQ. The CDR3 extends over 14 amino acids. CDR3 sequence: CASSLGAGHTEAFF. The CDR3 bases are TGCGCCAGCAGCTTGGGTGCGGGACACACTGAAGCTTTCTTT.

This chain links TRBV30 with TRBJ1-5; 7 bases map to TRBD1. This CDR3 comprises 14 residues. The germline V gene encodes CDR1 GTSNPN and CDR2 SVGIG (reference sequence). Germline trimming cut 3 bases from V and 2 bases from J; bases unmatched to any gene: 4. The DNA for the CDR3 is TGTGCCTGGAGCGCCGGGACAGGCAATCAGCCCCAGCATTTT. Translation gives CAWSAGTGNQPQHF.

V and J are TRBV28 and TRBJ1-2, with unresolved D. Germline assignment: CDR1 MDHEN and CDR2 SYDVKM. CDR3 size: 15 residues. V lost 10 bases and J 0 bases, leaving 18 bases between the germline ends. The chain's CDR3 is CATRGRTAANYGYTF. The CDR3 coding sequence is TGTGCCACCAGAGGTAGAACAGCAGCTAACTATGGCTACACCTTC.

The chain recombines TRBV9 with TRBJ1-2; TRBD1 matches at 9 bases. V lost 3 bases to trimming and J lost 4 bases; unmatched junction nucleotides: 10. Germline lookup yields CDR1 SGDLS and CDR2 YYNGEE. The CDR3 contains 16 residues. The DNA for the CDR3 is TGTGCCAGCAGCGAGGATACAGGGGGCGCCGGCTATGGCTACACCTTC. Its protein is CASSEDTGGAGYGYTF.

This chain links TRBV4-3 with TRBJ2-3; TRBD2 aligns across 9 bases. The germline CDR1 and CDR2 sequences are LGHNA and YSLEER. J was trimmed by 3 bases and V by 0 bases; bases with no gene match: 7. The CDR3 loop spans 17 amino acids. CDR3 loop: CASSQEGSGRTTDTQYF. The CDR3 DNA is TGCGCCAGCAGCCAAGAAGGAAGCGGGAGGACTACAGATACGCAGTATTTT.

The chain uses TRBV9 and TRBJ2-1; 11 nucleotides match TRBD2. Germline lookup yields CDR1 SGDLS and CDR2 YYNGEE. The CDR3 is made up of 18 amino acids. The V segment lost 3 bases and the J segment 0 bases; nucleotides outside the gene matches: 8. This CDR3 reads CASSAGTSGFSSYNEQFF. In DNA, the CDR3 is TGTGCCAGCAGCGCTGGGACTAGCGGCTTCAGCTCCTACAATGAGCAGTTCTTC. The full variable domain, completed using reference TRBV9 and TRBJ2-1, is DSGVTQTPKHLITATGQRVTLRCSPRSGDLSVYWYQQSLDQGLQFLIQYYNGEERAKGNILERFSAQQFPDLHSELNLSSLELGDSALYFCASSAGTSGFSSYNEQFFGPGTRLTVL.

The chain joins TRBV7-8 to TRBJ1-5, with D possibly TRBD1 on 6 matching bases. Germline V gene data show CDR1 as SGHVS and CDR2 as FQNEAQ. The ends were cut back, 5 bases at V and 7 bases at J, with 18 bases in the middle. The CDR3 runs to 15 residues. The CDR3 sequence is CASSPSRTGTQPQHF. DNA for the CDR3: TGTGCCAGCAGCCCAAGTCGTACAGGGACCCAGCCCCAGCATTTT.

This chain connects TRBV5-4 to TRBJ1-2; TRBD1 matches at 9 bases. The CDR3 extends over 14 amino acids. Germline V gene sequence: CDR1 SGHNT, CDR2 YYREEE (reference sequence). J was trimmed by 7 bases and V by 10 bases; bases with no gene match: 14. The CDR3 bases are TGTGCCGTTGGTTCCCGCGGACAGGGGTTTGGCTACACCTTC. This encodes CAVGSRGQGFGYTF.

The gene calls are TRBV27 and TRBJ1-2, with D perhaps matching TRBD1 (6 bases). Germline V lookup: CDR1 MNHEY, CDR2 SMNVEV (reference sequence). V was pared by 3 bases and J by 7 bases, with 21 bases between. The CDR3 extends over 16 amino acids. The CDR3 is CASSFLGTTGWGGYTF. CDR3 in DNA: TGTGCCAGCAGTTTCCTGGGGACAACCGGGTGGGGTGGCTACACCTTC.

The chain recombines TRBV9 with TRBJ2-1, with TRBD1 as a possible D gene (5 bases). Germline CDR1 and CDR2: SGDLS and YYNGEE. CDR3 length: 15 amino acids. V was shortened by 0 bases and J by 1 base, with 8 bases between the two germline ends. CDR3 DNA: TGTGCCAGCAGCGTAGGACAGAATTCCTACAATGAGCAGTTCTTC. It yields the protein CASSVGQNSYNEQFF. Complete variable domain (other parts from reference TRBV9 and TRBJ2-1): DSGVTQTPKHLITATGQRVTLRCSPRSGDLSVYWYQQSLDQGLQFLIQYYNGEERAKGNILERFSAQQFPDLHSELNLSSLELGDSALYFCASSVGQNSYNEQFFGPGTRLTVL.

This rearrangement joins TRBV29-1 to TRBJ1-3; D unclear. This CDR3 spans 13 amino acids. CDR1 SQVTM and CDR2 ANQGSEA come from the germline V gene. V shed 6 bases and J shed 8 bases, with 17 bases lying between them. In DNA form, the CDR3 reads TGCAGCGTCCACCTAACGGGGTCTGACACCATATATTTT. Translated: CSVHLTGSDTIYF.

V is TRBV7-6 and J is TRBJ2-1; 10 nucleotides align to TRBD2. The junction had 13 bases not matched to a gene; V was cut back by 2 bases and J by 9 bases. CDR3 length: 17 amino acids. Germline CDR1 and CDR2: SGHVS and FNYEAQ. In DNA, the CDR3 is TGTGCCAGCAGCTTACTGTTCATTAGCGGGAGGCCTTTTGAGCAGTTCTTC. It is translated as CASSLLFISGRPFEQFF.

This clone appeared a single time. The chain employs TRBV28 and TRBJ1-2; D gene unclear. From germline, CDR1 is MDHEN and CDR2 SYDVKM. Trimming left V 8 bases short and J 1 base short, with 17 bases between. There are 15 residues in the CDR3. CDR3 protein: CASSFLGAFNYGYTF. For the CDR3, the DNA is TGTGCCAGCTCTTTTTTGGGAGCCTTTAACTATGGCTACACCTTC.

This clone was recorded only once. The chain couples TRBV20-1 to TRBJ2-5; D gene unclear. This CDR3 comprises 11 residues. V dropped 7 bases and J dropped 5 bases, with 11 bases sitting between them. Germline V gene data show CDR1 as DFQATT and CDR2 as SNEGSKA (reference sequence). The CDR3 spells CSGSPRETQYF. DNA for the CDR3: TGCAGTGGGTCACCCCGGGAGACCCAGTACTTC.

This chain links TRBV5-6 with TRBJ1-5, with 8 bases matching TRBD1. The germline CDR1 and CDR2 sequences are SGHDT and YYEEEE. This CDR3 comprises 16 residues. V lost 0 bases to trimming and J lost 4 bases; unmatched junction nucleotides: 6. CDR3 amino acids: CASSLGTGRRNQPQHF. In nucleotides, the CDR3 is TGTGCCAGCAGCTTGGGGACAGGGAGAAGGAATCAGCCCCAGCATTTT.

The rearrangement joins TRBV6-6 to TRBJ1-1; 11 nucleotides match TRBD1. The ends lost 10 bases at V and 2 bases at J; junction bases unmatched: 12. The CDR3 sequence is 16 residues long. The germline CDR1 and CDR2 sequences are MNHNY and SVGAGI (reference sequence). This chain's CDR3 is CATYPRDRGSNTEAFF. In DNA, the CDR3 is TGTGCCACCTACCCCCGGGACAGGGGGAGTAACACTGAAGCTTTCTTT.

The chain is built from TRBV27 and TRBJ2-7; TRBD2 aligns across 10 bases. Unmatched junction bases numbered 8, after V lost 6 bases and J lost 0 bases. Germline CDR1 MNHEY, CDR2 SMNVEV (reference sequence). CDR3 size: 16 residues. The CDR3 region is CASSLGLAATSYEQYF. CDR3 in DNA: TGTGCCAGCAGCCTTGGACTAGCGGCTACCTCCTACGAGCAGTACTTC.

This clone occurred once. Written as DNA, the CDR3 is TGTGCCAGCAGTGAGGGCGGGTGGTCTAAGGAGCAGTACTTC. This translates into CASSEGGWSKEQYF. The chain joins TRBV25-1 to TRBJ2-7, with a possible D match to TRBD2 (5 bases). CDR1 is MGHDK and CDR2 is SYGVNS in the germline V gene. V was trimmed by 3 bases and J by 7 bases, leaving 16 bases between them. The CDR3 sequence is 14 residues long.

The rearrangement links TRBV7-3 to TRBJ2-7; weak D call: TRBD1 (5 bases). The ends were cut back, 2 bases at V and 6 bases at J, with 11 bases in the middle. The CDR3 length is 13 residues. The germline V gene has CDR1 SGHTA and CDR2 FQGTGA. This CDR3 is CASSLHGAGEQYF. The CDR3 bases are TGTGCCAGCAGCTTACATGGGGCCGGCGAGCAGTACTTC.

The CDR3 sequence is CASSPGQGTYNEQFF. For the CDR3, the DNA is TGTGCCAGTAGTCCAGGACAGGGGACCTACAATGAGCAGTTCTTC. V is TRBV19 and J is TRBJ2-1; 9 bases fit TRBD1. The germline gives CDR1 LNHDA, CDR2 SQIVND (reference sequence). Unmatched junction bases numbered 4, after V lost 5 bases and J lost 2 bases. The CDR3 contains 15 residues.

The CDR3 DNA follows: TGTGCCAGCAGCCCGACTAGCGGGCTCAAACTCTCTTTCGAGCAGTACTTC. Its translation: CASSPTSGLKLSFEQYF. V is TRBV7-2 and J is TRBJ2-7; 10 nucleotides align to TRBD2. Germline CDR1 and CDR2: SGHTA and FQGNSA. V shed 5 bases, J shed 6 bases, and the junction held 16 bases outside the gene matches. The CDR3 totals 17 residues.